The entry below gives a single TCR beta chain sequence along with its context. Antigen specificity is unknown. This specimen comes from a study of blood T cells in healthy people across ages. Study in general: When template switching was applied, about one barcoded beta molecule was captured per two T cells. Study-wide findings and caveats: Underestimates were what the diversity estimates from one million T cells were considered to be. Because donor CMV status was unknown, expanded clonotype changes were possibly confounded. Relative to aged donors, long-lived donors carried more naive CD4+ cells and displayed higher diversity.

This CDR3 comprises 14 residues. Trimming removed 0 bases from V and 7 bases from J, with 14 bases in between. Germline assignment: CDR1 SGHRS and CDR2 YFSETQ. A J-beta primer mix and a sample-barcoded 5' primer were used in a second PCR of about 7 to 12 cycles. Via MiXCR, TCRdb re-called the 5' RACE reads, giving one row per CDR3 protein. In the table there are approximately 690,000 distinct CDR3 sequences, about 53% of which are singletons. The chain couples TRBV5-1 to TRBJ2-7, with D possibly matching TRBD2 (6 bases). The specimen was blood. This sequence originates from a man aged 60 to 75 in good health. The CDR3 here is CASSLASVAGEQYF. The CDR3 region has the DNA TGCGCCAGCAGCTTGGCGTCAGTGGCGGGGGAGCAGTACTTC. Complete variable domain (other parts from reference TRBV5-1 and TRBJ2-7): KAGVTQTPRYLIKTRGQQVTLSCSPISGHRSVSWYQQTPGQGLQFLFEYFSETQRNKGNFPGRFSGRQFSNSRSEMNVSTLELGDSALYLCASSLASVAGEQYFGPGTRLTVT.